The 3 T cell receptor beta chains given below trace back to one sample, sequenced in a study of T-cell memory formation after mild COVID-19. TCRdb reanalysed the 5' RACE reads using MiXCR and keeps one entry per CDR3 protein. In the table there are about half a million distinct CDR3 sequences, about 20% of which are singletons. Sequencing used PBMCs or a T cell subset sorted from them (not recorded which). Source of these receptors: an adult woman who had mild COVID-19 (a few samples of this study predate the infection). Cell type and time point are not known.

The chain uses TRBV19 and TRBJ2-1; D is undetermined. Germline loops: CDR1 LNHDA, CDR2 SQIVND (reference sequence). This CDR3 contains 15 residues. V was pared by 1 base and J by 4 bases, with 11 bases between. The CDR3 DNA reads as TGTGCCAGTAGTATAGTCGTCACTGGATACAATGAGCAGTTCTTC. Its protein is CASSIVVTGYNEQFF.

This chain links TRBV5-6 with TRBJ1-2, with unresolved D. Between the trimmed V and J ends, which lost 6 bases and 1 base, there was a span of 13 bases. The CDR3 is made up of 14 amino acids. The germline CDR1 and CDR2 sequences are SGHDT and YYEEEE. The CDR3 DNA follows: TGTGCCAGCACCATGAGGGTGGATAACTATGGCTACACCTTC. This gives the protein CASTMRVDNYGYTF.

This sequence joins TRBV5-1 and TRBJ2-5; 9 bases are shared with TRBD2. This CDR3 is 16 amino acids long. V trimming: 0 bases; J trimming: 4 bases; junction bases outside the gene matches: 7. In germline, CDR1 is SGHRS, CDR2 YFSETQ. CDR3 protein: CASSLGVAGELETQYF. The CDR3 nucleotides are TGCGCCAGCAGCTTGGGAGTAGCGGGGGAGTTAGAGACCCAGTACTTC.